A selection of T cell receptor beta chains follows, all from one sample in a study of beta chain features in type 1 diabetes. TCRdb keeps only in-frame clones here, not all; method: immunoSEQ multiplex PCR. The data hold under 250,000 clones, with about 25% observed a single time. Sample: central memory CD4+ T cells from blood. The receptors come from a man aged 25 to 45 in good health. CDR3s include the opening cysteine and the closing phenylalanine or tryptophan. Each record gives: D gene, V gene, J gene, clone size, CDR3 protein, CDR3 DNA. The D gene is left open where the match is weak. Rows may omit the clone size; those that give it use once, few, many or a size class.

D: NA
V: TRBV7-2
J: TRBJ2-5
size: few
CDR3: CASSPYYGQETQYF
DNA: TGTGCCAGCAGCCCGTATTATGGTCAAGAGACCCAGTACTTC

D: NA
V: TRBV11-2
J: TRBJ2-1
size: NA
CDR3: CASRFGGYGEQFF
DNA: TGTGCCAGCAGGTTCGGGGGCTACGGTGAGCAGTTCTTC

D: TRBD1
V: TRBV6-1
J: TRBJ1-2
size: NA
CDR3: CASSREGQGSNGYTF
DNA: TGTGCCAGCAGCCGGGAAGGACAGGGCTCGAATGGCTACACCTTC

D: NA
V: TRBV7-9
J: TRBJ2-5
size: NA
CDR3: CASSPSQGAQYF
DNA: TGTGCCAGCAGCCCTAGCCAGGGCGCCCAGTACTTC

D: NA
V: TRBV7-9
J: TRBJ2-7
size: NA
CDR3: CASSLGRWDSSEQYF
DNA: TGTGCCAGCAGCTTAGGTCGGTGGGATTCTAGCGAGCAGTACTTC

D: NA
V: TRBV30
J: TRBJ1-2
size: NA
CDR3: CAWSLERTAYGYTF
DNA: TGTGCCTGGAGCCTAGAACGGACGGCTTATGGCTACACCTTC

D: NA
V: TRBV30
J: TRBJ1-1
size: few
CDR3: CAWSVPGRGSEAFF
DNA: TGTGCCTGGAGTGTGCCGGGGAGAGGGAGTGAAGCTTTCTTT

D: NA
V: TRBV29-1
J: TRBJ2-7
size: NA
CDR3: CSVEEDSYEQYF
DNA: TGCAGCGTTGAGGAGGACTCCTACGAGCAGTACTTC

D: NA
V: TRBV6-5
J: TRBJ2-1
size: few
CDR3: CASSYSYEQFF
DNA: TGTGCCAGCAGTTACTCTTATGAGCAGTTCTTC

D: NA
V: TRBV15
J: TRBJ2-6
size: NA
CDR3: CATSRGEGQGYSGANVLTF
DNA: TGTGCCACCAGCAGAGGGGAAGGTCAGGGTTACTCTGGGGCCAACGTCCTGACTTTC

D: NA
V: TRBV2
J: TRBJ2-1
size: NA
CDR3: CASRGTKSSYNEQFF
DNA: TGTGCCAGCAGGGGGACAAAGAGCTCCTACAATGAGCAGTTCTTC

D: NA
V: TRBV29-1
J: TRBJ2-7
size: NA
CDR3: CSVKDRGRTEQYF
DNA: TGCAGCGTTAAAGATAGGGGTCGAACGGAGCAGTACTTC

D: NA
V: TRBV15
J: TRBJ2-3
size: NA
CDR3: CATSHRAFEDTQYF
DNA: TGTGCCACCAGCCACCGGGCTTTCGAGGATACGCAGTATTTT

D: TRBD2
V: TRBV29-1
J: TRBJ2-3
size: NA
CDR3: CSVWEGSTDTQYF
DNA: TGCAGCGTTTGGGAGGGGAGCACAGATACGCAGTATTTT

D: NA
V: TRBV29-1
J: TRBJ2-6
size: few
CDR3: CSVSGGANVLTF
DNA: TGCAGCGTTTCGGGTGGGGCCAACGTCCTGACTTTC

D: NA
V: TRBV29-1
J: TRBJ1-2
size: NA
CDR3: CSASPLEQANYGYTF
DNA: TGCAGCGCCTCCCCCCTGGAACAGGCTAACTATGGCTACACCTTC

D: TRBD1
V: TRBV30
J: TRBJ1-2
size: NA
CDR3: CAWRRTGRGYTF
DNA: TGTGCCTGGAGGCGGACAGGGAGAGGCTACACCTTC

D: NA
V: TRBV2
J: TRBJ1-5
size: NA
CDR3: CASSVEGVQPQHF
DNA: TGTGCCAGCAGTGTGGAGGGTGTTCAGCCCCAGCATTTT

D: NA
V: TRBV10-2
J: TRBJ2-1
size: few
CDR3: CASSWTEGEQFF
DNA: TGCGCCAGCAGTTGGACTGAGGGAGAGCAGTTCTTC

D: NA
V: TRBV6-1
J: TRBJ1-5
size: NA
CDR3: CASSEALNQPQHF
DNA: TGTGCCAGCAGTGAAGCGCTGAATCAGCCCCAGCATTTT

D: NA
V: TRBV4-3
J: TRBJ1-1
size: few
CDR3: CASSQDLGYFEAFF
DNA: TGCGCCAGCAGCCAAGATTTGGGTTATTTCGAAGCTTTCTTT

D: NA
V: TRBV11-2
J: TRBJ2-3
size: many
CDR3: CASSFYSGTDTQYF
DNA: TGTGCCAGCAGCTTCTATTCAGGGACAGATACGCAGTATTTT

D: NA
V: TRBV4-3
J: TRBJ2-1
size: few
CDR3: CASSQDYNSYNEQFF
DNA: TGCGCCAGCAGCCAAGACTACAACTCCTACAATGAGCAGTTCTTC

D: NA
V: TRBV12-5
J: TRBJ2-5
size: NA
CDR3: CASGRWPGGETQYF
DNA: TGTGCTAGTGGCCGTTGGCCCGGTGGAGAGACCCAGTACTTC

D: NA
V: TRBV27
J: TRBJ1-1
size: NA
CDR3: CASSPPGLRNTEAFF
DNA: TGTGCCAGCAGTCCGCCGGGACTGCGGAACACTGAAGCTTTCTTT

D: NA
V: TRBV2
J: TRBJ2-1
size: NA
CDR3: CASSQRRTDNEQFF
DNA: TGTGCCAGCAGCCAAAGGCGGACGGACAATGAGCAGTTCTTC

D: NA
V: TRBV7-2
J: TRBJ1-2
size: NA
CDR3: CASSRLATEKYYGYTF
DNA: TGTGCCAGCAGCCGTTTGGCGACAGAAAAATACTATGGCTACACCTTC

D: NA
V: TRBV2
J: TRBJ1-1
size: NA
CDR3: CASSGRTTGAFF
DNA: TGTGCCAGCAGTGGCCGCACAACAGGAGCTTTCTTT

D: NA
V: TRBV14
J: TRBJ2-1
size: many
CDR3: CASSLTVGTEQFF
DNA: TGTGCCAGCAGCCTGACCGTCGGTACTGAGCAGTTCTTC

D: TRBD1
V: TRBV7-9
J: TRBJ2-6
size: few
CDR3: CAVGQGALGANVLTF
DNA: TGTGCTGTGGGCCAGGGGGCGCTTGGGGCCAACGTCCTGACTTTC

D: NA
V: TRBV6-5
J: TRBJ2-7
size: NA
CDR3: CASSYSTAGSYEQYF
DNA: TGTGCCAGCAGTTACTCGACAGCCGGTTCCTACGAGCAGTACTTC

D: TRBD1
V: TRBV5-1
J: TRBJ2-1
size: NA
CDR3: CASSTQGRGSYNEQFF
DNA: TGCGCCAGCAGCACACAGGGGAGAGGCTCCTACAATGAGCAGTTCTTC

D: TRBD2
V: TRBV5-1
J: TRBJ2-7
size: few
CDR3: CASSWGSGRENEQYF
DNA: TGCGCCAGCAGCTGGGGTAGCGGGAGAGAGAACGAGCAGTACTTC

D: TRBD1
V: TRBV30
J: TRBJ1-5
size: few
CDR3: CAWGGQGAGQPQHF
DNA: TGTGCCTGGGGAGGACAGGGGGCGGGACAGCCCCAGCATTTT

D: NA
V: TRBV28
J: TRBJ2-6
size: many
CDR3: CASRRGGGANVLTF
DNA: TGTGCCAGCAGGAGGGGTGGCGGGGCCAACGTCCTGACTTTC

D: TRBD2
V: TRBV28
J: TRBJ2-1
size: NA
CDR3: CASSLGTSGWAQQFF
DNA: TGTGCCAGCAGCCTTGGGACTAGCGGGTGGGCTCAGCAGTTCTTC

D: NA
V: TRBV6-4
J: TRBJ1-1
size: many
CDR3: CASTRDGGMNTEAFF
DNA: TGTGCCAGCACCCGGGACGGCGGGATGAACACTGAAGCTTTCTTT

D: NA
V: TRBV30
J: TRBJ1-1
size: few
CDR3: CAWSVRDEAFF
DNA: TGTGCCTGGAGTGTACGGGATGAAGCTTTCTTT

D: TRBD2
V: TRBV29-1
J: TRBJ2-3
size: few
CDR3: CSVENPVAGTTTDTQYF
DNA: TGCAGCGTTGAAAACCCCGTAGCGGGGACAACCACAGATACGCAGTATTTT

D: TRBD1
V: TRBV27
J: TRBJ1-1
size: few
CDR3: CASSSTGLVAEAFF
DNA: TGTGCCAGCAGTTCGACAGGGCTGGTCGCTGAAGCTTTCTTT